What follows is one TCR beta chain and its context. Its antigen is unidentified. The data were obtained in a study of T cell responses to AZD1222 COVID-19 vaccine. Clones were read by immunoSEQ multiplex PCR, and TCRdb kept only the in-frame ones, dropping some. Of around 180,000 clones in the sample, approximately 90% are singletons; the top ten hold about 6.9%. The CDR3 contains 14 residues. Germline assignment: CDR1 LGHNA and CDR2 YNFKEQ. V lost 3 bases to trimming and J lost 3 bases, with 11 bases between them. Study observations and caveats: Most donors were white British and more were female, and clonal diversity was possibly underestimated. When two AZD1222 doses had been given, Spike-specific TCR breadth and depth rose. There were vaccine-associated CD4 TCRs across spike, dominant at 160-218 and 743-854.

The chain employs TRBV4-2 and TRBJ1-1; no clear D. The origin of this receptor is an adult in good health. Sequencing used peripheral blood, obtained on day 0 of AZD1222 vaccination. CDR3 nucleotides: TGTGCCAGCAGCCACCTTGACGGGGACACTGAAGCTTTCTTT. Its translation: CASSHLDGDTEAFF.